A selection of T cell receptor beta chains follows, all from one sample in a study of beta chain features in type 1 diabetes. Method: immunoSEQ multiplex PCR; TCRdb's copy keeps in-frame clones and lacks some. This table has 150,000 to 180,000 clones, about 9.3% appearing once. Material: central memory CD4+ T cells from blood. These receptors all come from a man aged 30 to 39 with type 1 diabetes. Each CDR3 is given without its conserved first and last residue.

V	J	length	CDR3
TRBV19	TRBJ2-7	14	ASSIRTGTEPYEQY
TRBV18	TRBJ1-1	14	ASSPWAVGPNTEAF
TRBV5-1	TRBJ2-7	12	ASSFSLAGYEQY
TRBV18	TRBJ1-1	12	ASSPRTGFSEAF
TRBV6-1	TRBJ2-2	13	ASTITTGRSGELF
TRBV5-1	TRBJ2-3	12	ASSPPSSTDTQY
TRBV28	TRBJ1-1	14	ASSPYRGRLNTEAF
TRBV28	TRBJ2-7	13	ASSQPGTGLAEQY
TRBV28	TRBJ1-2	11	ASSFGRIYGYT
TRBV28	TRBJ2-7	11	ASSFPTEVEQY
TRBV25-1	TRBJ1-2	12	ASSEYEADYGYT
TRBV27	TRBJ1-5	11	ASSVDRLQPQH
TRBV7-2	TRBJ2-7	14	ASSLVAGGLSYEQY
TRBV9	TRBJ1-1	12	ASSVGGMVAEAF
TRBV6-5	TRBJ1-1	11	ASSETSSLEAF
TRBV7-9	TRBJ1-1	11	ASRAGQGEWAF
TRBV13	TRBJ2-1	13	ASSHLGTRDNEQF
TRBV7-8	TRBJ2-5	11	ASTLQGAETQY
TRBV5-1	TRBJ2-3	13	ASSFTGEVTDTQY
TRBV7-2	TRBJ1-5	11	ASSGPGGPPQH
TRBV7-2	TRBJ2-1	13	ASSSRLALDNEQF
TRBV11-3	TRBJ2-1	13	ASSLDVGGYNEQF
TRBV4-2	TRBJ2-1	15	ASSQEPGGGAYNEQF
TRBV5-6	TRBJ1-5	14	ASSSTGLEGNQPQH
TRBV7-9	TRBJ1-2	13	ASSNTGAGDYGYT
TRBV7-2	TRBJ2-5	13	ASSLKTSGRQTQY
TRBV5-6	TRBJ2-5	12	ASSLGQGQETQY
TRBV5-1	TRBJ2-3	11	ASSRGQGDTQY
TRBV14	TRBJ2-1	12	ASSQEAVYNEQF
TRBV25-1	TRBJ1-2	14	ASSEGGGGTHYGYT
TRBV7-2	TRBJ2-2	13	ASSIDRGRTGELF
TRBV28	TRBJ2-7	13	ASSLLAGASYEQY
TRBV9	TRBJ2-5	12	ASSTPGARETQY
TRBV11-2	TRBJ2-7	10	ASRTGSYEQY
TRBV28	TRBJ2-3	15	ASSPGGDSANTDTQY
TRBV5-1	TRBJ1-4	14	ASSLYPVPGGGKLF
TRBV10-3	TRBJ2-5	13	AIRGSTGGVETQY
TRBV29-1	TRBJ2-5	11	SVTRAGAETQY
TRBV5-1	TRBJ2-5	14	ASSLGAGVDQETQY
TRBV7-9	TRBJ2-1	14	ASSLALAGAYNEQF
TRBV5-1	TRBJ1-5	11	ASSLQYDQPQH
TRBV9	TRBJ2-4	13	ASSVGTGGEDIQY
TRBV7-2	TRBJ1-2	11	ASGGGANYGYT
TRBV29-1	TRBJ2-3	16	SVRTSGRGWSGTDTQY
TRBV9	TRBJ2-7	13	ASSVGGSALYEQY
TRBV7-2	TRBJ2-1	12	ASSSRLTYNEQF
TRBV9	TRBJ2-6	13	ASSVGDSGANVLT
TRBV9	TRBJ1-4	11	ASSTGSNEKLF
TRBV29-1	TRBJ1-2	14	SAHFNPGTGPYGYT
TRBV5-1	TRBJ2-4	10	ASSLEQNIQY
TRBV7-2	TRBJ1-2	11	ASSSTGGAGYT
TRBV7-3	TRBJ2-7	15	ASSPSRAQGSTGEQY
TRBV7-6	TRBJ2-5	15	ASSSATLQGTEKTQY
TRBV7-9	TRBJ2-7	12	ASSFGGETYEQY
TRBV7-8	TRBJ2-7	11	ASRWDRESEQY
TRBV29-1	TRBJ2-3	12	SVAPGLAGDTQY
TRBV11-1	TRBJ2-4	13	ASSKRDRAKNIQY
TRBV14	TRBJ2-7	13	ASSQDRGSIYEQY
TRBV29-1	TRBJ2-7	11	SVAGQGIHEQY
TRBV11-1	TRBJ1-2	10	ASSKGDYGYT